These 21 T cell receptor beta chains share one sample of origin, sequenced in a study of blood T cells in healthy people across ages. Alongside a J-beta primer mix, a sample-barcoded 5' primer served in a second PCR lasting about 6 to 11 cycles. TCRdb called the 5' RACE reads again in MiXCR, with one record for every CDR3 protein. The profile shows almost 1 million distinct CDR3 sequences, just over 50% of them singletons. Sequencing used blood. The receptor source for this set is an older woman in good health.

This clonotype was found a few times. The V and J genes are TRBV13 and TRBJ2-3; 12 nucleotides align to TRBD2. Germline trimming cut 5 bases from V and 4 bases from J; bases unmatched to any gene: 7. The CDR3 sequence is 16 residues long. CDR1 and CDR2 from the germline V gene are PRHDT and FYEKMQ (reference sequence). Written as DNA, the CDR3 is TGTGCCAGCAGCGCTCTAGCGGGAGGGTCGGCAGATACGCAGTATTTT. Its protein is CASSALAGGSADTQYF.

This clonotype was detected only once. CDR3 nucleotides: TGTGCCAGCAGCTTCTCAGCGGGAGACCACGAGCAGTACTTC. Translated, it gives CASSFSAGDHEQYF. This chain links TRBV11-2 with TRBJ2-7, with 8 bases matching TRBD2. The CDR3 totals 14 residues. Germline CDR1 reads SGHAT; CDR2 reads FQNNGV. V lost 3 bases and J lost 5; bases outside the gene matches: 6.

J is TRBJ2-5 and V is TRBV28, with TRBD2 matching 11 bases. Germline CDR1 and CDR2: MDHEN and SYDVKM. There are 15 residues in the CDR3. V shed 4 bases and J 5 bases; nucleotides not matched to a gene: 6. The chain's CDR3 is CASSWDRLAGETQYF. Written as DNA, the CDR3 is TGTGCCAGCAGTTGGGACCGACTAGCGGGGGAGACCCAGTACTTC. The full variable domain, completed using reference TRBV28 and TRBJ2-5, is DVKVTQSSRYLVKRTGEKVFLECVQDMDHENMFWYRQDPGLGLRLIYFSYDVKMKEKGDIPEGYSVSREKKERFSLILESASTNQTSMYLCASSWDRLAGETQYFGPGTRLLVL.

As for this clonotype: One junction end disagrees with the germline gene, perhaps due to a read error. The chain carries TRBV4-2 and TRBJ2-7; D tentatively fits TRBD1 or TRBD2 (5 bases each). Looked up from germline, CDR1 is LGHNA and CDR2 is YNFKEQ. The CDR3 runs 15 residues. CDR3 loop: CASSLGVETAYERYF. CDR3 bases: TGTGCCAGCAGCCTGGGGGTGGAAACAGCCTACGAGCGGTACTTC.

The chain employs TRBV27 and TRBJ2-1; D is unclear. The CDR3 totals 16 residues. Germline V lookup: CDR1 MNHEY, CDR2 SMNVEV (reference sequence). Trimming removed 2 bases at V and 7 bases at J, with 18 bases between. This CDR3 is CASSLVSTLNGNEQFF. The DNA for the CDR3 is TGTGCCAGCAGTTTAGTCAGTACCCTCAATGGGAATGAGCAGTTCTTC.

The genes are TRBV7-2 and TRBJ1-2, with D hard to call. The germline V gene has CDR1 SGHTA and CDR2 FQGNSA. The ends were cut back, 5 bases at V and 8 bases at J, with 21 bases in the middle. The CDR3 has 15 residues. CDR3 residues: CASSPNQSLSWGYTF. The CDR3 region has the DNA TGTGCCAGCAGCCCTAATCAATCCTTGAGTTGGGGCTACACCTTC.

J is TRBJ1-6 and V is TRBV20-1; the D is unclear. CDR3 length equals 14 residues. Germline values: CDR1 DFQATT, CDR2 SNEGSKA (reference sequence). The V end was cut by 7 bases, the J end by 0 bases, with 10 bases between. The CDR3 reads CSVPMSSYNSPLHF. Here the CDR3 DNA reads TGCAGTGTTCCAATGAGCTCCTATAATTCACCCCTCCACTTT.

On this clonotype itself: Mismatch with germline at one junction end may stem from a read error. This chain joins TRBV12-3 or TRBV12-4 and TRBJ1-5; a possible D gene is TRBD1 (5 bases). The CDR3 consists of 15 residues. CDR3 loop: CASSFWGDSNQPQHF. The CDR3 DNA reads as TGTGCCAGCAGTTTTTGGGGGGATAGCAATCAGCCTCAGCATTTT.

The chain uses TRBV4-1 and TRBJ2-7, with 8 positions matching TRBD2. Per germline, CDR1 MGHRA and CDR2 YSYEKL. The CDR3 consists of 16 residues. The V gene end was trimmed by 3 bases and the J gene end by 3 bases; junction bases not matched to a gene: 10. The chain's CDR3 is CASSQAPGLDFYEQYF. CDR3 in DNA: TGCGCCAGCAGCCAGGCACCGGGACTAGATTTCTACGAGCAGTACTTC.

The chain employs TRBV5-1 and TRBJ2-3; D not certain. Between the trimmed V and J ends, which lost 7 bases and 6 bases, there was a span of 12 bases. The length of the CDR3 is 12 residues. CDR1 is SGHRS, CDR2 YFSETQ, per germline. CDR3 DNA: TGCGCCAGCGCCGAGGTAACGGATACGCAGTATTTT. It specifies CASAEVTDTQYF.

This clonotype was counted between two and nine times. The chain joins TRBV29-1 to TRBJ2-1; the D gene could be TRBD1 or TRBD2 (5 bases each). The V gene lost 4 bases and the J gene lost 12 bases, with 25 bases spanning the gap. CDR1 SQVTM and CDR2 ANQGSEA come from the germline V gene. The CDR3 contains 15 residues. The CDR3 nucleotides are TGCAGCGTTGGGTTGGGCGGCGTACGACATGGGGGGCAGTTCTTC. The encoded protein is CSVGLGGVRHGGQFF.

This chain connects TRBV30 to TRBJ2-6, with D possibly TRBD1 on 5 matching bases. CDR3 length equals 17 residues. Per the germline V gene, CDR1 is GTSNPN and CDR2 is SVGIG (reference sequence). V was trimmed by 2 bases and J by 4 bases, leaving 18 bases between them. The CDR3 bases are TGTGCCTGGAGTCCCCAGTGGGGCAGGTCAGGGGCCAACGTCCTGACTTTC. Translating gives CAWSPQWGRSGANVLTF.

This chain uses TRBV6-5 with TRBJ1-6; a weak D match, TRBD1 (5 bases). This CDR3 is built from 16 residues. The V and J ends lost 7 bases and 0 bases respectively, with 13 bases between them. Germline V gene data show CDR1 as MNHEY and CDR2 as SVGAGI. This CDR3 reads CASIDSHRSYNSPLHF. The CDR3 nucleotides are TGTGCCAGCATCGACAGTCACCGCTCCTATAATTCACCCCTCCACTTT.

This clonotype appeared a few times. The CDR3 DNA is TGCGCCAGCAGCCCGTTACAGGGATCCTATGGCTACACCTTC. It translates to CASSPLQGSYGYTF. The chain combines TRBV4-1 with TRBJ1-2; the D gene is possibly TRBD1 (6 bases). V was cut by 4 bases and J by 4 bases, with 13 bases left in between. The CDR3 covers 14 residues. Germline CDR1 and CDR2: MGHRA and YSYEKL.

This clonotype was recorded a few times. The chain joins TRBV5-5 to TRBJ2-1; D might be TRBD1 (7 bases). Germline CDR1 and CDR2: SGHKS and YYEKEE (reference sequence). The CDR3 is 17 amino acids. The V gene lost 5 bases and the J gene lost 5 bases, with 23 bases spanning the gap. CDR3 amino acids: CASRPGYRGGPNNEQFF. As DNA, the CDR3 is TGTGCCAGCAGGCCCGGCTACAGGGGAGGCCCCAACAATGAGCAGTTCTTC.

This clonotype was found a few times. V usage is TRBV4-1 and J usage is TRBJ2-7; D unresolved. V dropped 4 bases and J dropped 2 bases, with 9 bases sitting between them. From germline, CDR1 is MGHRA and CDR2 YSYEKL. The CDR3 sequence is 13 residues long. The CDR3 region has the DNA TGCGCCAGCAGCCCCGACCCGACCTACGAGCAGTACTTC. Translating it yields CASSPDPTYEQYF.

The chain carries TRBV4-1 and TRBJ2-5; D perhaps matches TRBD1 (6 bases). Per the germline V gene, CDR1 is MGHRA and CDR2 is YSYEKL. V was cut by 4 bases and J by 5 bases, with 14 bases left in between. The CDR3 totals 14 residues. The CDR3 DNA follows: TGCGCCAGCAGCCCTCAGGGGCTCAGGGAGACCCAGTACTTC. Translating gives CASSPQGLRETQYF.

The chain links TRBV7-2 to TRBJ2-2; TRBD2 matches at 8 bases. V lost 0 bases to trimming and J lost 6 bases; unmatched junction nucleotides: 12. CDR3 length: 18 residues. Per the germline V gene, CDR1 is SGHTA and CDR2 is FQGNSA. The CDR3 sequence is CASSLALGLAGISGELFF. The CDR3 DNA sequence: TGTGCCAGCAGCTTAGCGCTTGGCCTAGCGGGTATTTCCGGGGAGCTGTTTTTT. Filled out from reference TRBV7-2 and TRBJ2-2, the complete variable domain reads GAGVSQSPSNKVTEKGKDVELRCDPISGHTALYWYRQSLGQGLEFLIYFQGNSAPDKSGLPSDRFSAERTGGSVSTLTIQRTQQEDSAVYLCASSLALGLAGISGELFFGEGSRLTVL.

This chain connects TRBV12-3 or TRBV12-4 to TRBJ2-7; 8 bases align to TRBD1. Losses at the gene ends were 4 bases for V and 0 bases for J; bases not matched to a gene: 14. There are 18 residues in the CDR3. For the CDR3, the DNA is TGTGCCAGCAGTTCCTCACGCGGGCAGGGGACAGGCTCCTACGAGCAGTACTTC. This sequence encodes CASSSSRGQGTGSYEQYF.

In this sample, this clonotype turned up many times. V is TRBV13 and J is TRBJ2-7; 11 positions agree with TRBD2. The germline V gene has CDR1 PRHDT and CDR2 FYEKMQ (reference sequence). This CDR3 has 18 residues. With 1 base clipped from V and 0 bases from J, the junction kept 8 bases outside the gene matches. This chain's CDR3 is CASSLAPGLAGFSYEQYF. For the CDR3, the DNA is TGTGCCAGCAGCTTAGCCCCCGGACTAGCGGGTTTCTCCTACGAGCAGTACTTC.

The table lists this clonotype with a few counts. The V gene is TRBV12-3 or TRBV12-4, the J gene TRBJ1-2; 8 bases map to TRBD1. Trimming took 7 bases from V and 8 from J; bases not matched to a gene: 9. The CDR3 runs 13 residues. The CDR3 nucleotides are TGTGCCAGCACAATAGGACAGGGACAGGGCTACACCTTC. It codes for CASTIGQGQGYTF.